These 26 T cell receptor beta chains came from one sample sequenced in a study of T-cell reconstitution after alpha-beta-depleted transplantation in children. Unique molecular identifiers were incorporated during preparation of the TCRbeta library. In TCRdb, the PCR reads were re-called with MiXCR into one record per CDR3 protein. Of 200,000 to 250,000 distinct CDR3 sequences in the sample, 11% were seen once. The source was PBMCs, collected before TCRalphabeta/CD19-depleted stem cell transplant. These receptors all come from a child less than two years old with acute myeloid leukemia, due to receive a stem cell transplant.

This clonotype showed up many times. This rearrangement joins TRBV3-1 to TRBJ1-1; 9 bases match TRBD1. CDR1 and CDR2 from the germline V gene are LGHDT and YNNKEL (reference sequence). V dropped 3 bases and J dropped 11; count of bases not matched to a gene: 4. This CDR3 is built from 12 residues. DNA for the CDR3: TGTGCCAGCAGCCAGGAGACAGGGGGTGCTTTCTTT. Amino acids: CASSQETGGAFF.

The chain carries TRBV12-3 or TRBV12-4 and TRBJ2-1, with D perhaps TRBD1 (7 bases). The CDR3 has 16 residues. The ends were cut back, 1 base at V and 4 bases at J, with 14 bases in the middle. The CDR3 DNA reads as TGTGCCAGCAGTTTAGGTCAGGGGGGCCTATACAATGAGCAGTTCTTC. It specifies CASSLGQGGLYNEQFF.

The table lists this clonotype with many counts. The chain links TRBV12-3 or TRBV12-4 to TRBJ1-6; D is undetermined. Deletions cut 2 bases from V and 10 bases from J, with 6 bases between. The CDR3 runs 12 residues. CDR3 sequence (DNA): TGTGCCAGCAGTTTATCTCGATCACCCCTCCACTTT. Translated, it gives CASSLSRSPLHF.

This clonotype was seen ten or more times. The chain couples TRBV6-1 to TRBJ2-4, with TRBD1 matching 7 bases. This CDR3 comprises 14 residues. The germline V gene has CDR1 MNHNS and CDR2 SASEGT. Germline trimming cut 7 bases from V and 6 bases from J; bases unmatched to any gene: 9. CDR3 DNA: TGTGCCAGCACCCTGTCGGGACAGCTAAACATTCAGTACTTC. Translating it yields CASTLSGQLNIQYF.

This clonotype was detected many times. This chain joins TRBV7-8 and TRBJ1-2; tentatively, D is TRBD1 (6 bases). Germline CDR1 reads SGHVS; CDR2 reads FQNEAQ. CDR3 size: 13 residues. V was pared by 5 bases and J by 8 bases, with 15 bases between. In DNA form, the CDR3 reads TGTGCCAGCAGCACCCTGGGGGCGCGGGGCTACACCTTC. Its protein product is CASSTLGARGYTF.

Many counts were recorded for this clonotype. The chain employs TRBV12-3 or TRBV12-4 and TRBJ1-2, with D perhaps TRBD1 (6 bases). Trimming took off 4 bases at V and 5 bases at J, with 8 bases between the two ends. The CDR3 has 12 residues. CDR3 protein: CASSSGTYGYTF. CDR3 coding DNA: TGTGCCAGCAGTTCCGGGACATATGGCTACACCTTC.

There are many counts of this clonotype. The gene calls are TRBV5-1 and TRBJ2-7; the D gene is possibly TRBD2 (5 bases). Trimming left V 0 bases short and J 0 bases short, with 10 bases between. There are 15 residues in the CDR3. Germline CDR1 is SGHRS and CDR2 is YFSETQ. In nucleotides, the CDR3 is TGCGCCAGCAGCTTGGGGCATGAGGGCTCCTACGAGCAGTACTTC. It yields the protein CASSLGHEGSYEQYF.

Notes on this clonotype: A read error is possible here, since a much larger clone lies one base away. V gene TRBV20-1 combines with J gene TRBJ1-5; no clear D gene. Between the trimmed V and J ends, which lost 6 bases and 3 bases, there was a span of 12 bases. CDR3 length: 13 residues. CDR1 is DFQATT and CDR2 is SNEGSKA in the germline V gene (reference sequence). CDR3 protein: CSAPPGDNQPQHF. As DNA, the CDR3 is TGCAGTGCCCCTCCGGGCGACAATCAGCCCCAGCATTTT.

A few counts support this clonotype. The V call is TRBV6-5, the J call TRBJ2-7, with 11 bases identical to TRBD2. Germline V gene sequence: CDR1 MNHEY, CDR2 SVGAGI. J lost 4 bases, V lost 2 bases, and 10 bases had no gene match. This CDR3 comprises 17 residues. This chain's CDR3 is CASSYPLLAGEKYEQYF. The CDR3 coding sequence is TGTGCCAGCAGTTACCCCCTACTAGCGGGAGAGAAGTACGAGCAGTACTTC.

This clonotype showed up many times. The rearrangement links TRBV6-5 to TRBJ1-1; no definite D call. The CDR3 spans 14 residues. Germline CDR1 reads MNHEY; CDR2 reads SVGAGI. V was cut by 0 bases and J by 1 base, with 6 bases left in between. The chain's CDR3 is CASSYSRWNTEAFF. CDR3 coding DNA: TGTGCCAGCAGTTACTCGAGATGGAACACTGAAGCTTTCTTT.

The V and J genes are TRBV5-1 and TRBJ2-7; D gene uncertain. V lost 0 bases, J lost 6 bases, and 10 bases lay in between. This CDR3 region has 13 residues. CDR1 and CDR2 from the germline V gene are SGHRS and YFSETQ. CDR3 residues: CASSLATWGEQYF. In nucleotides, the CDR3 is TGCGCCAGCAGCTTGGCCACATGGGGCGAGCAGTACTTC.

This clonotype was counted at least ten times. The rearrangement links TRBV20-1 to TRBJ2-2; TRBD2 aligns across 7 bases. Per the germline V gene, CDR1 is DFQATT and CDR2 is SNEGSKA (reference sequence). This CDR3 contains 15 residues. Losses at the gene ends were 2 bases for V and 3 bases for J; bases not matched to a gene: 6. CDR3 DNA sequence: TGCAGTGCTAGATCCGAGGGGAGGGACACCGGGGAGCTGTTTTTT. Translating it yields CSARSEGRDTGELFF.

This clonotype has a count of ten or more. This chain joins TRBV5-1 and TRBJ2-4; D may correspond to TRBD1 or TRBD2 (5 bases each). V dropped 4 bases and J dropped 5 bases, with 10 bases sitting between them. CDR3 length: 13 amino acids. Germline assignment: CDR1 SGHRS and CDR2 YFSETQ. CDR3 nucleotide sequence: TGCGCCAGCAGCCCCGGGACCGAAAACATTCAGTACTTC. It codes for CASSPGTENIQYF.

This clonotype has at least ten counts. The CDR3 loop is CASRTRTRGQETQYF. The CDR3 bases are TGTGCCAGCAGAACCCGGACTAGAGGGCAAGAGACCCAGTACTTC. This sequence joins TRBV12-3 or TRBV12-4 and TRBJ2-5; 7 nucleotides line up with TRBD2. The CDR3 sequence is 15 residues long. V lost 6 bases, J lost 2 bases, and 9 bases stayed unmatched.

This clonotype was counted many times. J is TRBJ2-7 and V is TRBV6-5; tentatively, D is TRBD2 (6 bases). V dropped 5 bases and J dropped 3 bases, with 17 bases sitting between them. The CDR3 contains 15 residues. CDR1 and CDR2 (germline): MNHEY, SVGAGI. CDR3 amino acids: CASSHTGRGDYEQYF. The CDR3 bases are TGTGCCAGCAGTCATACCGGGAGAGGGGACTACGAGCAGTACTTC.

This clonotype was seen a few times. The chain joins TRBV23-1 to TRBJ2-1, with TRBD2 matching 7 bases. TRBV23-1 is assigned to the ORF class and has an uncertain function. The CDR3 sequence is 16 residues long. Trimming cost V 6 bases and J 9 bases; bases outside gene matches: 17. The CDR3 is CASSLNDAREGSEQFF. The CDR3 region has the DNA TGCGCCAGCAGCCTCAATGATGCCAGGGAGGGAAGTGAGCAGTTCTTC.

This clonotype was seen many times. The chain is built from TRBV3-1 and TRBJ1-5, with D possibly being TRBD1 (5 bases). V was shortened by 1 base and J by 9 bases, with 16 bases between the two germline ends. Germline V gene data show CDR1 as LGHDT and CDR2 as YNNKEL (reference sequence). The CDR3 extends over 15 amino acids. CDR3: CASSQGGGTQGPQHF. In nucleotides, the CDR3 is TGTGCCAGCAGCCAAGGGGGGGGGACTCAGGGGCCCCAGCATTTT.

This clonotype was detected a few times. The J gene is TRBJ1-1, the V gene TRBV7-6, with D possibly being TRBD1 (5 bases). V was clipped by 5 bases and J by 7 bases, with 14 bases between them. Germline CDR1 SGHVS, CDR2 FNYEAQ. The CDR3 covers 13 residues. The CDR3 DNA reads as TGTGCCAGCAGCCCAGGGCCCGGATATGAAGCTTTCTTT. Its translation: CASSPGPGYEAFF.

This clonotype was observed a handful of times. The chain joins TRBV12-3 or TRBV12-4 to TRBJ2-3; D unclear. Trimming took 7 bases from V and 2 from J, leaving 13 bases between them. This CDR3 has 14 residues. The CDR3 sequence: CASTLGPHTDTQYF. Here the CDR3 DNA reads TGTGCCAGCACCCTAGGACCCCACACAGATACGCAGTATTTT.

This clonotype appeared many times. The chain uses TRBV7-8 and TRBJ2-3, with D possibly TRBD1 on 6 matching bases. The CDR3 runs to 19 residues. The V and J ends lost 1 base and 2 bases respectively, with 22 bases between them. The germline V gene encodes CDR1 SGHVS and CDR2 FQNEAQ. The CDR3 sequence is CASSLVGGTSREYTDTQYF. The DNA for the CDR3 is TGTGCCAGCAGCTTAGTTGGTGGGACAAGCAGAGAGTACACAGATACGCAGTATTTT.

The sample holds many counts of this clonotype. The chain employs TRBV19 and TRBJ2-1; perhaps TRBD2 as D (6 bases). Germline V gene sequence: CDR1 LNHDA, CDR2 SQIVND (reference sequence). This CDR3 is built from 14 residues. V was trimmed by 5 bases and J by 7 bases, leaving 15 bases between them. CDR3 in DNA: TGTGCCAGTAGTCCTCCGACTAGTCGGAATGAGCAGTTCTTC. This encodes CASSPPTSRNEQFF.

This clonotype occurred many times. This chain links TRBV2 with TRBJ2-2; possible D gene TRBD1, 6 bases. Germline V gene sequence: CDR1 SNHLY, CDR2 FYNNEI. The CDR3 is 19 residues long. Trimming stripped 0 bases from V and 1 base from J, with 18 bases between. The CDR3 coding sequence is TGTGCCAGCAGTGAAGCCAGGGGTTGGAGTGGTTTGAACACCGGGGAGCTGTTTTTT. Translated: CASSEARGWSGLNTGELFF.

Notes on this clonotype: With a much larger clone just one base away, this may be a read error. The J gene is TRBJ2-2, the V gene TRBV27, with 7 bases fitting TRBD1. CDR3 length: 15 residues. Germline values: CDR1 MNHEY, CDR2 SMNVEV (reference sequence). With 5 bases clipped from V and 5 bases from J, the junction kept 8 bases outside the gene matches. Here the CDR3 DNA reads TGTGCCAGCAGTGCCTCCGCGACAGGGACCGGGGAGCTGTTTTTT. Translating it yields CASSASATGTGELFF.

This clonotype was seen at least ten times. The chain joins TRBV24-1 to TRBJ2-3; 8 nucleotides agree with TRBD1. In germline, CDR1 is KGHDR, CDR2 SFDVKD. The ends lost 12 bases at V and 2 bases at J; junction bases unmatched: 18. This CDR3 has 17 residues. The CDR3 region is CAHHRPTGEDATDTQYF. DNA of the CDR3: TGTGCCCACCACCGCCCGACAGGGGAGGATGCCACAGATACGCAGTATTTT.

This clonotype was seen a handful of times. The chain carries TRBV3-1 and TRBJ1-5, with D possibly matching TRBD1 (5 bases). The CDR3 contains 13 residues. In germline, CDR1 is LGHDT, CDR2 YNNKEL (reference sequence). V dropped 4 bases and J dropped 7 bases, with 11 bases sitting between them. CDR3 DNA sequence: TGTGCCAGCAGCCCAAGGAGGGGCCAGCCCCAGCATTTT. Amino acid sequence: CASSPRRGQPQHF.

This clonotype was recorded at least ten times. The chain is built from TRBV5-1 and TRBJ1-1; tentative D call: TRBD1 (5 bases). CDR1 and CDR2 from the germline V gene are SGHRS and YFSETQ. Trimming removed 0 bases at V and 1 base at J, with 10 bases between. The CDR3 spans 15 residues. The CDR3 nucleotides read TGCGCCAGCAGCTTGGATCCAGGGAGGAACACTGAAGCTTTCTTT. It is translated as CASSLDPGRNTEAFF.